Listed here are 30 T cell receptor beta chains from one sample, sequenced in a study of blood T cell repertoires in COVID-19. Clones were read by immunoSEQ multiplex PCR, and TCRdb kept only the in-frame ones, dropping some. The table includes about 160,000 clones, 75% to 90% detected once. The material sequenced was peripheral blood. These receptors all come from a man between 65 and 85 years old with acute or convalescent COVID-19.

This chain joins TRBV6-6 and TRBJ2-1, with TRBD1 as a possible D gene (6 bases). Germline assignment: CDR1 MNHNY and CDR2 SVGAGI (reference sequence). The CDR3 runs 14 residues. Trimming shortened V by 6 bases and J by 4 bases, and 13 bases separated the two germline ends. The CDR3, as DNA: TGTGCCAGCAGGACAGGACGGCAATACAATGAGCAGTTCTTC. This translates into CASRTGRQYNEQFF.

The chain couples TRBV5-1 to TRBJ1-1, with D possibly TRBD1 on 6 matching bases. Germline V gives CDR1 SGHRS, CDR2 YFSETQ. The CDR3 has 14 residues. The V end lost 0 bases, the J end lost 3 bases, and 9 bases lay between the germline ends. CDR3 nucleotide sequence: TGCGCCAGCAGCTTGGCCAGGGGAGACACTGAAGCTTTCTTT. It codes for CASSLARGDTEAFF. The whole variable domain, filled in from reference TRBV5-1 and TRBJ1-1, reads KAGVTQTPRYLIKTRGQQVTLSCSPISGHRSVSWYQQTPGQGLQFLFEYFSETQRNKGNFPGRFSGRQFSNSRSEMNVSTLELGDSALYLCASSLARGDTEAFFGQGTRLTVV.

The rearrangement joins TRBV19 to TRBJ2-2; 7 nucleotides match TRBD1. The CDR3 totals 17 residues. V was clipped by 4 bases and J by 8 bases; unmatched bases: 16. Germline CDR1 reads LNHDA; CDR2 reads SQIVND (reference sequence). CDR3 in amino acids: CASSKRDRTKFAGELFF. CDR3 nucleotides: TGTGCCAGTAGTAAAAGGGACAGAACAAAATTTGCGGGGGAGCTGTTTTTT.

V is TRBV5-6 and J is TRBJ2-3, with 11 bases aligning to TRBD2. The CDR3 runs to 18 residues. The ends lost 3 bases at V and 0 bases at J; junction bases unmatched: 9. Germline assignment: CDR1 SGHDT and CDR2 YYEEEE. The DNA for the CDR3 is TGTGCCAGCAGCTCCCTTTCTAGCGGGGGGCCGAGCACAGATACGCAGTATTTT. Translating it yields CASSSLSSGGPSTDTQYF.

The rearrangement links TRBV19 to TRBJ1-4; no clear D. V gave up 7 bases and J gave up 0 bases, with 15 bases separating them. This CDR3 region has 16 residues. CDR1 and CDR2 from the germline V gene are LNHDA and SQIVND (reference sequence). This chain's CDR3 is CASKRGQTATNEKLFF. In nucleotides, the CDR3 is TGTGCCAGTAAGAGAGGTCAGACTGCAACTAATGAAAAACTGTTTTTT.

The gene calls are TRBV28 and TRBJ1-2; D may be TRBD1 (6 bases). CDR1 and CDR2 from the germline V gene are MDHEN and SYDVKM. The germline V and J ends were trimmed by 8 bases and 8 bases, with 18 bases remaining between them. The CDR3 spans 13 residues. The CDR3 sequence is CASSEQGVSGYTF. The DNA for the CDR3 is TGTGCCAGCTCAGAACAGGGTGTAAGCGGCTACACCTTC.

J is TRBJ1-6 and V is TRBV5-1; 11 bases match TRBD1. Germline V lookup: CDR1 SGHRS, CDR2 YFSETQ. CDR3 length: 18 amino acids. Trimming took 3 bases from V and 2 from J; bases not matched to a gene: 7. The CDR3 reads CASSWGDRGNTYNSPLHF. In DNA form, the CDR3 reads TGCGCCAGCAGCTGGGGGGACAGGGGGAACACCTATAATTCACCCCTCCACTTT.

The chain couples TRBV24-1 to TRBJ1-5, with D possibly TRBD1 on 6 matching bases. V lost 7 bases and J lost 0, with 18 bases in between. The CDR3 is made up of 17 amino acids. CDR1 and CDR2 (germline): KGHDR, SFDVKD. The CDR3 DNA reads as TGTGCCACCAGCCCTTCGCAGGGGTCGTATAGCAATCAGCCCCAGCATTTT. Translating gives CATSPSQGSYSNQPQHF.

The chain employs TRBV28 and TRBJ1-2; the D is unclear. Looked up from germline, CDR1 is MDHEN and CDR2 is SYDVKM. Trimming shortened V by 3 bases and J by 8 bases, and 19 bases separated the two germline ends. The CDR3 spans 15 residues. CDR3 sequence reads: CASSFPTGGPGGYTF. The CDR3 DNA sequence: TGTGCCAGCAGTTTTCCCACCGGCGGGCCCGGCGGCTACACCTTC.

This clone showed up just once. The chain joins TRBV21-1 to TRBJ2-5; TRBD1, the table's D call, lacks a check against the DNA. TRBV21-1 has pseudogene status. The CDR3 has 16 amino acids. CDR3 bases: TGTGCCAGCAGCACCCCGGGGGGGGACAGGGAAGAGACCCAGTACTTC. Translated, it gives CASSTPGGDREETQYF.

This rearrangement joins TRBV28 to TRBJ2-7, with D unresolved. Trimming cost V 5 bases and J 3 bases, with 17 bases left between them. There are 15 residues in the CDR3. The germline CDR1 and CDR2 sequences are MDHEN and SYDVKM. CDR3 sequence: CASSAHGVLNYEQYF. CDR3 nucleotide sequence: TGTGCCAGCAGTGCCCATGGAGTATTAAACTACGAGCAGTACTTC.

The gene calls are TRBV6-5 and TRBJ2-1, with a tentative D call TRBD2 (5 bases). This CDR3 has 14 residues. Trimming cost V 7 bases and J 6 bases, with 16 bases left between them. Germline-derived CDR1 and CDR2 are MNHEY and SVGAGI. The CDR3 sequence is CASTLEGRVNEQFF. As DNA, the CDR3 is TGTGCCAGCACTCTCGAGGGTAGGGTCAATGAGCAGTTCTTC.

J is TRBJ2-3 and V is TRBV24-1, with D perhaps matching TRBD1 (5 bases). Germline V CDR1 and CDR2: KGHDR, SFDVKD. CDR3 length: 15 residues. V lost 1 base, J lost 3 bases, and 10 bases lay in between. The CDR3 DNA is TGTGCCACCAGTGATTTAGGGCAGGGAACAGATACGCAGTATTTT. As protein: CATSDLGQGTDTQYF.

This clone occurred many times. The rearrangement uses TRBV11-2 and TRBJ2-1, with TRBD2 matching over 11 bases. V shed 5 bases, J shed 3 bases, and the junction held 6 bases outside the gene matches. Per the germline V gene, CDR1 is SGHAT and CDR2 is FQNNGV. CDR3 length: 16 residues. This CDR3 reads CASSPIAGGLYNEQFF. As DNA, the CDR3 is TGTGCCAGCAGCCCGATAGCGGGGGGGCTCTACAATGAGCAGTTCTTC. Full variable domain (remainder filled in from reference TRBV11-2 and TRBJ2-1): EAGVAQSPRYKIIEKRQSVAFWCNPISGHATLYWYQQILGQGPKLLIQFQNNGVVDDSQLPKDRFSAERLKGVDSTLKIQPAKLEDSAVYLCASSPIAGGLYNEQFFGPGTRLTVL.

This chain connects TRBV28 to TRBJ1-5; D is uncertain. Trimming took off 8 bases at V and 7 bases at J, with 12 bases between the two ends. This CDR3 is built from 12 residues. CDR1 MDHEN and CDR2 SYDVKM come from the germline V gene. The CDR3 DNA follows: TGTGCCAGCGGAGTCGTACGCCAGCCCCAGCATTTT. Translated: CASGVVRQPQHF.

The chain has TRBV27 and TRBJ1-3; unclear D gene. CDR3 size: 18 residues. CDR1 is MNHEY, CDR2 SMNVEV, per germline (reference sequence). V lost 1 base, J lost 3 bases, and 19 bases lay in between. The CDR3 DNA reads as TGTGCCAGCAGTTTATTCAAGGTGAGGCAGAAGTTTGGAAACACCATATATTTT. Amino acid sequence: CASSLFKVRQKFGNTIYF.

This clone appeared a single time. The same CDR3 arises from other DNA sequences in this sample as well. The chain employs TRBV5-1 and TRBJ1-5; possibly TRBD1 for D (5 bases). Germline CDR1 SGHRS, CDR2 YFSETQ. V lost 1 base and J lost 0, with 8 bases in between. This CDR3 spans 15 amino acids. CDR3 loop: CASSLQGNSNQPQHF. The CDR3 DNA reads TGCGCCAGCAGCTTGCAGGGTAATAGCAATCAGCCCCAGCATTTT.

The chain employs TRBV7-9 and TRBJ1-4; D is unclear. Looked up from germline, CDR1 is SEHNR and CDR2 is FQNEAQ (reference sequence). This CDR3 is built from 14 residues. Trimming removed 5 bases at V and 7 bases at J, with 14 bases between. The CDR3 protein is CASSPGSVSEKLFF. The CDR3 coding sequence is TGTGCCAGCAGCCCGGGGAGTGTGAGTGAAAAACTGTTTTTT.

The chain combines TRBV9 with TRBJ1-6; no reliable D call. This CDR3 spans 14 amino acids. Trimming removed 4 bases at V and 10 bases at J, with 15 bases between. CDR1 and CDR2 (germline): SGDLS, YYNGEE. DNA of the CDR3: TGTGCCAGCAGCCGTAGGAGCGGGATGTCACCCCTCCACTTT. Translation gives CASSRRSGMSPLHF. The variable domain in full, completed from reference TRBV9 and TRBJ1-6, reads DSGVTQTPKHLITATGQRVTLRCSPRSGDLSVYWYQQSLDQGLQFLIQYYNGEERAKGNILERFSAQQFPDLHSELNLSSLELGDSALYFCASSRRSGMSPLHFGNGTRLTVT.

The V and J genes are TRBV23-1 and TRBJ2-1; a possible D gene is TRBD1 (7 bases). Being an ORF, TRBV23-1 has a function that is uncertain. Trimming shortened V by 4 bases and J by 0 bases, and 13 bases separated the two germline ends. The CDR3 sequence is 16 residues long. The DNA of the CDR3 is TGCGCCAGCAGTCTGGGGCAGGGGGGCTCCTACAATGAGCAGTTCTTC. Translated, it gives CASSLGQGGSYNEQFF.

The chain combines TRBV19 with TRBJ2-1; the match to TRBD2 covers 7 bases. CDR3 length equals 17 residues. Per germline, CDR1 LNHDA and CDR2 SQIVND (reference sequence). V was clipped by 3 bases and J by 2 bases; unmatched bases: 10. The chain's CDR3 is CASSIERDLRPYNEQFF. As DNA, the CDR3 is TGTGCCAGTAGTATCGAGCGGGACTTAAGGCCCTACAATGAGCAGTTCTTC.

The V gene is TRBV5-8, the J gene TRBJ2-7; 7 bases align to TRBD1. V lost 0 bases, J lost 2 bases, and 5 bases stayed unmatched. Germline loops: CDR1 SGHTS, CDR2 YDEGEE. The CDR3 has 15 residues. CDR3 nucleotides: TGTGCCAGCAGCTTGGTCAGGACAGGAACCTACGAGCAGTACTTC. It yields the protein CASSLVRTGTYEQYF.

This chain connects TRBV5-4 to TRBJ1-3, with 9 bases identical to TRBD1. This CDR3 region has 19 residues. The J segment lost 2 bases and the V segment lost 4 bases, leaving 16 bases of the junction unmatched. Germline V gene data show CDR1 as SGHNT and CDR2 as YYREEE (reference sequence). CDR3 DNA sequence: TGTGCCAGCAGCCACGTGTCCGGGACAGGGCCCTTTGCTGGAAACACCATATATTTT. This gives the protein CASSHVSGTGPFAGNTIYF.

This chain links TRBV9 with TRBJ2-1; 14 nucleotides line up with TRBD2. CDR1 and CDR2 from the germline V gene are SGDLS and YYNGEE. The CDR3 spans 16 residues. J was trimmed by 8 bases and V by 4 bases; bases with no gene match: 8. CDR3 DNA sequence: TGTGCCAGCAGCCTCCGACTAGCGGGGGGGCGAGATGAGCAGTTCTTC. Its protein product is CASSLRLAGGRDEQFF.

V and J are TRBV11-1 and TRBJ2-5; a possible D gene is TRBD1 (6 bases). The length of the CDR3 is 15 residues. CDR1 is SGHAT and CDR2 is FQDESV in the germline V gene (reference sequence). Trimming took off 1 base at V and 4 bases at J, with 13 bases between the two ends. The CDR3 sequence: CASSLEGGDGETQYF. CDR3 nucleotide sequence: TGTGCCAGCAGCTTAGAAGGGGGAGATGGAGAGACCCAGTACTTC.

V usage is TRBV6-5 and J usage is TRBJ2-7; TRBD2 agrees at 13 bases. CDR3 length: 14 residues. CDR1 and CDR2 from the germline V gene are MNHEY and SVGAGI. V lost 7 bases and J lost 2; bases outside the gene matches: 2. The CDR3 DNA sequence: TGTGCCAGCACTGGGACTAGCGGGGCCTACGAGCAGTACTTC. Translated: CASTGTSGAYEQYF.

This chain uses TRBV6-6 with TRBJ2-1; TRBD2 might be the D (6 bases). Germline V lookup: CDR1 MNHNY, CDR2 SVGAGI (reference sequence). The CDR3 loop spans 14 amino acids. V was cut by 4 bases and J by 7 bases, with 14 bases left in between. The DNA for the CDR3 is TGTGCCAGCAGTTTGTCTACGACTAGAAATGAGCAGTTCTTC. The encoded protein is CASSLSTTRNEQFF.

The V and J genes are TRBV19 and TRBJ2-5, with 7 bases identical to TRBD1. Germline assignment: CDR1 LNHDA and CDR2 SQIVND (reference sequence). The CDR3 loop spans 16 amino acids. V was clipped by 5 bases and J by 2 bases; unmatched bases: 11. CDR3 sequence (DNA): TGTGCCAGTAGTGCCCGGGACAGAGGGACACAAGAGACCCAGTACTTC. Protein sequence: CASSARDRGTQETQYF. Full variable domain (outside the CDR3, taken from reference TRBV19 and TRBJ2-5): DGGITQSPKYLFRKEGQNVTLSCEQNLNHDAMYWYRQDPGQGLRLIYYSQIVNDFQKGDIAEGYSVSREKKESFPLTVTSAQKNPTAFYLCASSARDRGTQETQYFGPGTRLLVL.

The CDR3 protein is CASSQGQGSNSPLHF. CDR3 DNA: TGTGCCAGCAGCCAAGGCCAGGGTTCTAATTCACCCCTCCACTTT. The chain carries TRBV3-1 (or the pseudogene TRBV3-2) and TRBJ1-6, with a possible D match to TRBD1 (5 bases). This CDR3 is 15 amino acids long. Trimming pared 1 base from V and 6 bases from J, leaving 10 bases between. Germline lookup yields CDR1 LGHDT and CDR2 YNNKEL (reference sequence).

This sequence joins TRBV11-2 and TRBJ2-2; 9 nucleotides match TRBD1. Unmatched junction bases numbered 6, after V lost 6 bases and J lost 1 base. CDR3 length: 16 residues. Per germline, CDR1 SGHAT and CDR2 FQNNGV. The CDR3 sequence is CASRSDRGLNTGELFF. CDR3 DNA: TGTGCCAGCAGATCGGACAGGGGACTGAACACCGGGGAGCTGTTTTTT.